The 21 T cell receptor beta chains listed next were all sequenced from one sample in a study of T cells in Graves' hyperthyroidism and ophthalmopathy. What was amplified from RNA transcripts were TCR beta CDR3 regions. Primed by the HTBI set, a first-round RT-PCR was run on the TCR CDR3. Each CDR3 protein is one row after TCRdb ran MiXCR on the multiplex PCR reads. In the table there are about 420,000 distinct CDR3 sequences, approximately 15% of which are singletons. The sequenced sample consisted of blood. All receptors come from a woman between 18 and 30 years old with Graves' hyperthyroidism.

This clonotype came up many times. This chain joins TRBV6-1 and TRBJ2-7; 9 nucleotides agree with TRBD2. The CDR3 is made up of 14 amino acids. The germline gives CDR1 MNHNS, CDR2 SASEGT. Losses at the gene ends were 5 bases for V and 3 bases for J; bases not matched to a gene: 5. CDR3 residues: CASSTTSGGYEQYF. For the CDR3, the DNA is TGTGCCAGCAGTACGACTAGCGGAGGCTACGAGCAGTACTTC.

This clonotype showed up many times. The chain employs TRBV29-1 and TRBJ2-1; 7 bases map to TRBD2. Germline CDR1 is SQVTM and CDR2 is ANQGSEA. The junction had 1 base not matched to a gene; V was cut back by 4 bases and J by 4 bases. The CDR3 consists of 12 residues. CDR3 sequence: CSVGTSYNEQFF. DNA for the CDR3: TGCAGCGTTGGGACTAGTTACAATGAGCAGTTCTTC.

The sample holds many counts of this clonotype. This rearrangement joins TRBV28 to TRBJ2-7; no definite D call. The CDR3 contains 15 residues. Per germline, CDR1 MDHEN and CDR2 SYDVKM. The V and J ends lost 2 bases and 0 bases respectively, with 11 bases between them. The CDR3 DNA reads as TGTGCCAGCAGTTTAACCGGGTCCTTCTCCTACGAGCAGTACTTC. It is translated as CASSLTGSFSYEQYF.

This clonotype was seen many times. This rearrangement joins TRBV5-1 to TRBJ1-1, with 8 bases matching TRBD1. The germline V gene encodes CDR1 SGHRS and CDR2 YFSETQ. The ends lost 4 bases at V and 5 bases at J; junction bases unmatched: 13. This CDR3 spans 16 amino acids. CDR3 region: CASSLGQGSVFTEAFF. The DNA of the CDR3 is TGCGCCAGCAGCCTCGGACAGGGAAGCGTTTTTACTGAAGCTTTCTTT. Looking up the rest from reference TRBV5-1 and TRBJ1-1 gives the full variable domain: KAGVTQTPRYLIKTRGQQVTLSCSPISGHRSVSWYQQTPGQGLQFLFEYFSETQRNKGNFPGRFSGRQFSNSRSEMNVSTLELGDSALYLCASSLGQGSVFTEAFFGQGTRLTVV.

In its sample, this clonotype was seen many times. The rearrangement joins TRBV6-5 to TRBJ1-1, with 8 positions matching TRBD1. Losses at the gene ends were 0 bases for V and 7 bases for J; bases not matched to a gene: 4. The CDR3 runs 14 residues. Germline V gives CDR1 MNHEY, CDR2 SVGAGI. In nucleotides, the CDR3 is TGTGCCAGCAGTTACTCGGGAACAGGGGGTGAAGCTTTCTTT. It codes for CASSYSGTGGEAFF.

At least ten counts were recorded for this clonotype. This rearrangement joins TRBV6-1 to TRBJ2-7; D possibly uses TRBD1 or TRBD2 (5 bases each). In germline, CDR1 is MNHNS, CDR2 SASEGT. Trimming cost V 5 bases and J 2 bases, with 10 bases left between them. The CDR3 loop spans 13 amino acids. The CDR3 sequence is CASSWDPTYEQYF. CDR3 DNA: TGTGCCAGCAGTTGGGACCCTACCTACGAGCAGTACTTC.

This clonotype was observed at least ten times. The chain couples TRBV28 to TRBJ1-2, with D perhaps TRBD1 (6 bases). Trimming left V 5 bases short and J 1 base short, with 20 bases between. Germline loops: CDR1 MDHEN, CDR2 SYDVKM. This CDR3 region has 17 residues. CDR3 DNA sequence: TGTGCCAGCAGTCGCTACCTCCGTACAGGGATTAACTATGGCTACACCTTC. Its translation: CASSRYLRTGINYGYTF.

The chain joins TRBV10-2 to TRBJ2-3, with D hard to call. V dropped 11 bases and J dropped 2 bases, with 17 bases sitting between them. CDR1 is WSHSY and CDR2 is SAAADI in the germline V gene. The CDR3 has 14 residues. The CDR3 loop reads CAAARSIHTDTQYF. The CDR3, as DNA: TGCGCCGCAGCAAGGTCTATCCACACAGATACGCAGTATTTT.

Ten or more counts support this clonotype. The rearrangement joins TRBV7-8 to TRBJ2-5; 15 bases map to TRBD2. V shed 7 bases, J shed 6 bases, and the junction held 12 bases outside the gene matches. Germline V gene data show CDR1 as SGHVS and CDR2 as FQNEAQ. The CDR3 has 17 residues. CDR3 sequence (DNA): TGTGCCAGCAACCCCCAAGGACTAGCGGGAGGGCCGCAGACCCAGTACTTC. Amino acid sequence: CASNPQGLAGGPQTQYF.

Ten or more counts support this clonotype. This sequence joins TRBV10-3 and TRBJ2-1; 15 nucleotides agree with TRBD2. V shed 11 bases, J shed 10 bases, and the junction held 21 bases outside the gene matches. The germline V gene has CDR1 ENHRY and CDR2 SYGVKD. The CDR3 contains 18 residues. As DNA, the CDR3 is TGTGCCCATCGAGCCGGACTAGCGGGAGGGGCCCTTTACGGGGAGCAGTTCTTC. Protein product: CAHRAGLAGGALYGEQFF.

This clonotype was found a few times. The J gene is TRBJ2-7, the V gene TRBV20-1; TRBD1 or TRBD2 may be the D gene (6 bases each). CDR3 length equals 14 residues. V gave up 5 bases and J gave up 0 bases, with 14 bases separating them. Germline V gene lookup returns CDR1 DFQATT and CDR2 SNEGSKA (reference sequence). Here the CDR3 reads CSAQGRGISYEQYF. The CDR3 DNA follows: TGCAGTGCTCAGGGGCGGGGCATCTCCTACGAGCAGTACTTC.

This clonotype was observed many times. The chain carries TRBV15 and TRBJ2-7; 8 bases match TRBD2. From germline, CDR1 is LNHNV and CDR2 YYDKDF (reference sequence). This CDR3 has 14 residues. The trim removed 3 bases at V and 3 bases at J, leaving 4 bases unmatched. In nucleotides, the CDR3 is TGTGCCACCAGCAGGGCCGGGAGGGGCTACGAGCAGTACTTC. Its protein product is CATSRAGRGYEQYF.

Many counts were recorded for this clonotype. CDR3: CATSATSKSYEQYF. CDR3 nucleotide sequence: TGTGCCACAAGCGCCACGTCCAAATCCTACGAGCAGTACTTC. The chain couples TRBV15 to TRBJ2-7; D is uncertain. CDR3 length: 14 amino acids. V lost 9 bases and J lost 1, with 16 bases in between. The V gene's germline CDR1 is LNHNV and CDR2 YYDKDF (reference sequence).

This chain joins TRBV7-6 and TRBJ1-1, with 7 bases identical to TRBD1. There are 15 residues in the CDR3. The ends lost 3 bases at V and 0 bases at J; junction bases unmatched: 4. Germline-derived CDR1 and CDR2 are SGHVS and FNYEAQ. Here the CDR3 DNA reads TGTGCCAGCAGCTTGACCGGGACAGTGAACACTGAAGCTTTCTTT. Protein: CASSLTGTVNTEAFF.

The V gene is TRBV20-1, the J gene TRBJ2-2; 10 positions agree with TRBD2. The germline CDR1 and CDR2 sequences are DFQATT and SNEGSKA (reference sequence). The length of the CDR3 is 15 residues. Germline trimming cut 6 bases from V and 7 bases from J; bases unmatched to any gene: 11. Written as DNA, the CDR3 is TGCAGTGCGAAGCGGGGGGGCGACTATAACGGGGAGCTGTTTTTT. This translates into CSAKRGGDYNGELFF.

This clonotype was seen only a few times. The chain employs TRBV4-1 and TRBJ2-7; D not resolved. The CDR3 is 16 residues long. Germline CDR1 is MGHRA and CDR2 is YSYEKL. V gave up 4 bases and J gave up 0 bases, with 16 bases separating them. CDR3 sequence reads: CASSRTPAAVSYEQYF. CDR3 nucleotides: TGCGCCAGCAGCCGGACCCCCGCGGCAGTCTCCTACGAGCAGTACTTC.

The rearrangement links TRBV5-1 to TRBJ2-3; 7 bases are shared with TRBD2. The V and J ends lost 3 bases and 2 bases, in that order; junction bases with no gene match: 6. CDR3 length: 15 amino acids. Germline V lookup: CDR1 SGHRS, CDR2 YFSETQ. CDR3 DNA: TGCGCCAGCAGCTGGGAGGGCCAACACACAGATACGCAGTATTTT. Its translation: CASSWEGQHTDTQYF.

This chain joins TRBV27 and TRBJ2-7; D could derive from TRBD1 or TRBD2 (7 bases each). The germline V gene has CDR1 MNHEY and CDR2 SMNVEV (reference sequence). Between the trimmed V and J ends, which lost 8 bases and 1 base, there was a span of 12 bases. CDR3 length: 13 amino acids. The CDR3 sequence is CASQGGSSYEQYF. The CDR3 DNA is TGTGCCAGCCAGGGGGGGTCTTCCTACGAGCAGTACTTC.

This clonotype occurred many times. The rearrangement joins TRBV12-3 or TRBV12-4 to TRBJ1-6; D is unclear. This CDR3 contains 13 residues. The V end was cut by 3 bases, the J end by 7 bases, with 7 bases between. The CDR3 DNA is TGTGCCAGCAGTTTCGACCGAAATTCACCCCTCCACTTT. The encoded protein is CASSFDRNSPLHF.

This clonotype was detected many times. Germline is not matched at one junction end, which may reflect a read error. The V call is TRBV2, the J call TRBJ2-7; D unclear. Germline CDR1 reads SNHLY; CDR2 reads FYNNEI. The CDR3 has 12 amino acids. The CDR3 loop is CASSEAKKAPNF. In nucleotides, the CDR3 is TGTGCCAGCAGTGAAGCGAAGAAGGCGCCGAACTTC. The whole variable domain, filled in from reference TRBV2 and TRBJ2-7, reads EPEVTQTPSHQVTQMGQEVILRCVPISNHLYFYWYRQILGQKVEFLVSFYNNEISEKSEIFDDQFSVERPDGSNFTLKIRSTKLEDSAMYFCASSEAKKAPNFGPGTRLTVT.

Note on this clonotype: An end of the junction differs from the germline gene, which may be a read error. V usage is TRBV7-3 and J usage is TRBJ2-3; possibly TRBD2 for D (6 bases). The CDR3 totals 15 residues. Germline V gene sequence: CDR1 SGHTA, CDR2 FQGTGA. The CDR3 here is CASSLTRDSTDAQYF. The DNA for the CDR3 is TGTGCCAGCAGCCTGACCCGGGACTCCACAGATGCGCAGTATTTT.